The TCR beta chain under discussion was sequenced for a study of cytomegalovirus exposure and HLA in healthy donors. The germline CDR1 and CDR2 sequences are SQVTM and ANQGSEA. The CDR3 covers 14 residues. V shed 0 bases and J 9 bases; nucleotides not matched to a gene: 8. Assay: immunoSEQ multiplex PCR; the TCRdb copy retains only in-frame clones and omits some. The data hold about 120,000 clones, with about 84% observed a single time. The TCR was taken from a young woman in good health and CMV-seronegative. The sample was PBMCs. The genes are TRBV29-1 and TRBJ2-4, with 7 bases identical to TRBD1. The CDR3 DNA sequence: TGCAGCGTTGAAGAGTGGGCAGGGGGTGTCATTCAGTACTTC. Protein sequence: CSVEEWAGGVIQYF. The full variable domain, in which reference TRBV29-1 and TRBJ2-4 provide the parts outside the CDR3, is SAVISQKPSRDICQRGTSLTIQCQVDSQVTMMFWYRQQPGQSLTLIATANQGSEATYESGFVIDKFPISRPNLTFSTLTVSNMSPEDSSIYLCSVEEWAGGVIQYFGAGTRLSVL.